The next 16 T cell receptor beta chains were all read from a single sample in a study of neurological immune-mediated disorders. TCRdb fed the 5' RACE reads into MiXCR, producing one record per CDR3 protein. This table holds 80,000 to 85,000 distinct CDR3 sequences, 2.5% to 3% found once. Sample: PBMCs. These receptor sequences come from a woman aged 25 to 39 with multiple sclerosis.

For this clonotype: Given a much more abundant clone one base away, this may be a read error. The chain is built from TRBV29-1 and TRBJ2-1; D not resolved. Germline lookup yields CDR1 SQVTM and CDR2 ANQGSEA. The CDR3 totals 14 residues. The ends were cut back, 6 bases at V and 3 bases at J, with 15 bases in the middle. The CDR3 loop is CSVDSSSYYNEQFF. The DNA of the CDR3 is TGCAGCGTGGATAGCAGTAGCTACTACAATGAGCAGTTCTTC.

This clonotype was recorded many times. The genes are TRBV12-3 or TRBV12-4 and TRBJ2-1; 8 bases are shared with TRBD2. The CDR3 has 14 amino acids. With V trimmed by 1 base and J by 5 bases, 1 base remained unmatched. The CDR3 DNA follows: TGTGCCAGCAGTTTAGGGCGGGAGGACAATGAGCAGTTCTTC. It specifies CASSLGREDNEQFF.

This clonotype has a count of ten or more. The V call is TRBV6-5, the J call TRBJ2-5; D remains ambiguous. Germline V gene lookup returns CDR1 MNHEY and CDR2 SVGAGI. This CDR3 region has 14 residues. V lost 5 bases and J 4 bases, leaving 14 bases between the germline ends. The DNA of the CDR3 is TGTGCCAGCAGTCGCTCTAGGTTGGCAGAGACCCAGTACTTC. Translating it yields CASSRSRLAETQYF.

Ten or more counts support this clonotype. V is TRBV27 and J is TRBJ2-7, with 10 bases identical to TRBD2. The CDR3 consists of 14 residues. CDR1 and CDR2 from the germline V gene are MNHEY and SMNVEV (reference sequence). The J segment lost 7 bases and the V segment lost 0 bases, leaving 3 bases of the junction unmatched. The CDR3 DNA reads as TGTGCCAGCAGTTTATCACTAGCGGGAAGGGAGCAGTACTTC. This codes for CASSLSLAGREQYF.

This clonotype was observed many times. The chain joins TRBV5-1 to TRBJ2-7; TRBD2 aligns across 7 bases. Trimming at V came to 0 bases and at J to 4 bases, leaving 7 bases not matched to a gene. Germline loops: CDR1 SGHRS, CDR2 YFSETQ. The CDR3 runs to 15 residues. Here the CDR3 DNA reads TGCGCCAGCAGCTTGGTGGCGGGGGATTGGTACGAGCAGTACTTC. This encodes CASSLVAGDWYEQYF. The full variable domain, its missing parts supplied by reference TRBV5-1 and TRBJ2-7, is KAGVTQTPRYLIKTRGQQVTLSCSPISGHRSVSWYQQTPGQGLQFLFEYFSETQRNKGNFPGRFSGRQFSNSRSEMNVSTLELGDSALYLCASSLVAGDWYEQYFGPGTRLTVT.

Ten or more counts support this clonotype. This chain joins TRBV20-1 and TRBJ2-7; 10 nucleotides line up with TRBD2. J lost 5 bases, V lost 3 bases, and 10 bases had no gene match. Germline lookup yields CDR1 DFQATT and CDR2 SNEGSKA (reference sequence). This CDR3 has 15 residues. This CDR3 reads CSARLAGVDHHEQYF. CDR3 nucleotide sequence: TGCAGTGCTAGGCTAGCGGGGGTTGATCATCACGAGCAGTACTTC.

This clonotype has ten or more counts. The chain recombines TRBV3-1 with TRBJ2-4; D possibly matches TRBD1 or TRBD2 (5 bases each). This CDR3 contains 15 residues. Germline assignment: CDR1 LGHDT and CDR2 YNNKEL (reference sequence). V shed 4 bases and J shed 6 bases, with 16 bases lying between them. In DNA form, the CDR3 reads TGTGCCAGCAGCCCGTCTGGGGGTGGGGCAAACATTCAGTACTTC. It is translated as CASSPSGGGANIQYF.

This clonotype was counted ten times or more. The rearrangement links TRBV18 to TRBJ1-1, with D unresolved. Trimming removed 10 bases at V and 3 bases at J, with 15 bases between. Looked up from germline, CDR1 is KGHSH and CDR2 is LQKENI. The CDR3 is 13 amino acids. The DNA for the CDR3 is TGTGCCACCTCGGAACATGGGGACACTGAAGCTTTCTTT. Translation: CATSEHGDTEAFF.

Ten or more counts support this clonotype. J is TRBJ1-3 and V is TRBV4-1; D call uncertain. This CDR3 region has 12 residues. From germline, CDR1 is MGHRA and CDR2 YSYEKL. Trimming took 5 bases from V and 2 from J, leaving 4 bases between them. For the CDR3, the DNA is TGCGCCAGCAGCAAGGCTGGAAACACCATATATTTT. Amino acids: CASSKAGNTIYF.

This clonotype was detected many times. The V and J genes are TRBV7-2 and TRBJ1-2, with 8 bases that match TRBD1. CDR1 is SGHTA and CDR2 is FQGNSA in the germline V gene. Germline trimming cut 1 base from V and 3 bases from J; bases unmatched to any gene: 10. This CDR3 spans 17 amino acids. CDR3 sequence: CASSLVIMTGVDYGYTF. CDR3 bases: TGTGCCAGCAGCTTAGTTATTATGACAGGGGTTGACTATGGCTACACCTTC.

In its sample, this clonotype was seen many times. V is TRBV5-6 and J is TRBJ1-1; D gene ambiguous. Trimming cost V 2 bases and J 0 bases, with 5 bases left between them. CDR1 is SGHDT, CDR2 YYEEEE, per germline. The CDR3 totals 13 residues. CDR3 in DNA: TGTGCCAGCAGCTTTCCCATGAACACTGAAGCTTTCTTT. Amino acids: CASSFPMNTEAFF.

This clonotype occurred many times. V usage is TRBV12-3 or TRBV12-4 and J usage is TRBJ2-3; tentative D call: TRBD1 (7 bases). This CDR3 has 16 amino acids. V gave up 4 bases and J gave up 2 bases, with 16 bases separating them. In nucleotides, the CDR3 is TGTGCCAGCAGTTCCGGGGGAGGACAGGACACAGATACGCAGTATTTT. Its translation: CASSSGGGQDTDTQYF.

This clonotype showed up many times. The chain employs TRBV5-1 and TRBJ2-5, with D possibly being TRBD2 (6 bases). V was cut by 4 bases and J by 2 bases, with 12 bases left in between. CDR1 is SGHRS, CDR2 YFSETQ, per germline. The length of the CDR3 is 14 residues. CDR3 sequence (DNA): TGCGCCAGCAGCAACGGACGGGGGCAAGAGACCCAGTACTTC. Protein product: CASSNGRGQETQYF.

At least ten counts were recorded for this clonotype. The rearrangement joins TRBV20-1 to TRBJ2-7; D gene uncertain. V was clipped by 3 bases and J by 5 bases, with 8 bases between them. This CDR3 has 11 residues. Germline-derived CDR1 and CDR2 are DFQATT and SNEGSKA (reference sequence). The CDR3 region is CSASARNEQYF. The CDR3 DNA sequence: TGCAGTGCTAGCGCTAGGAACGAGCAGTACTTC.

This clonotype was recorded at least ten times. The gene calls are TRBV3-1 and TRBJ2-7, with D perhaps given as TRBD1 or TRBD2 (5 bases each). Germline lookup yields CDR1 LGHDT and CDR2 YNNKEL (reference sequence). This CDR3 contains 14 residues. Trimming left V 4 bases short and J 3 bases short, with 13 bases between. CDR3 in DNA: TGTGCCAGCAGCCGCCGGGACGGTGACTACGAGCAGTACTTC. This translates into CASSRRDGDYEQYF.

In this sample, this clonotype turned up many times. The chain carries TRBV5-1 and TRBJ1-3; D not resolved. Germline-derived CDR1 and CDR2 are SGHRS and YFSETQ. V was cut by 0 bases and J by 4 bases, with 11 bases left in between. The CDR3 contains 15 residues. In nucleotides, the CDR3 is TGCGCCAGCAGCTTGGCCAGTCCTAGGGGAAACACCATATATTTT. Amino acid sequence: CASSLASPRGNTIYF.